This T cell receptor (beta chain) was sequenced during a study of CD8+CD57+ T cells in acquired aplastic anemia. Study outcomes and limitations: Sharing between patients and controls was observed for over 25 CD8+ CDR3 sequences. Patients and healthy controls showed no significant CD8+ Simpson's diversity difference.

V was clipped by 6 bases and J by 6 bases; unmatched bases: 5. This CDR3 is built from 13 residues. CDR1 is SNHLY, CDR2 FYNNEI, per germline. Both TCR beta VDJ combination and CDR3 sequence profiling were carried out. Genomic DNA was the template for this profiling. From the reads, TCRdb called clonotypes with MiXCR, one entry per CDR3 protein. The sample yields hundreds of thousands of distinct CDR3 sequences, roughly a third seen once. Before being chosen for sequencing, patients had shown CD8+CD57+ cell expansion by flow cytometry. Prior therapy had not been administered to any patient at the time of blood sampling. Remarks on this clonotype: Its matching antigen is unknown.

The chain uses TRBV2 and TRBJ1-2; 9 bases are shared with TRBD1. The sample taken for sequencing was sorted CD4+, CD8+, or CD8+CD57+ T cells (not recorded which) from PBMCs. The TCR was taken from a human donor with aplastic anemia. DNA of the CDR3: TGTGCCAGCAGGGGACAGGGTATTCATGGCTACACCTTC. Its protein is CASRGQGIHGYTF.